The 22 T cell receptor beta chains below all came from one sample that was sequenced in a study of technical replicates of blood from a handful of donors. Sequencing was performed with immunoSEQ multiplex PCR; in TCRdb, only in-frame clones are kept and a portion is missing. Counted here are about 82,000 clones, around 90% occurring once; the ten biggest clones make up roughly 0.25%. Sample: T cells isolated from PBMCs. The receptors were sampled from a human donor in good health.

The rearrangement joins TRBV4-2 to TRBJ2-7; D unresolved. The CDR3 runs to 14 residues. CDR1 is LGHNA and CDR2 is YNFKEQ in the germline V gene. Deletions cut 0 bases from V and 6 bases from J, with 12 bases between. CDR3 in DNA: TGTGCCAGCAGCCAAGAGTGGTTAGCACGCGAGCAGTACTTC. Translated: CASSQEWLAREQYF.

The chain is built from TRBV30 and TRBJ1-6, with D possibly being TRBD1 (6 bases). The CDR3 is 13 amino acids. Germline-derived CDR1 and CDR2 are GTSNPN and SVGIG (reference sequence). The V end was cut by 3 bases, the J end by 12 bases, with 15 bases between. The CDR3 DNA sequence: TGTGCCTGGAGGCTCGGACAGTTGGGACCCCTCCACTTT. This codes for CAWRLGQLGPLHF.

This clone was seen just once. CDR3 sequence (DNA): TGTGCCAGCAGCCAAGGGGGAGGGCCAAATGAGCAGTTCTTC. It translates to CASSQGGGPNEQFF. The chain carries TRBV14 and TRBJ2-1; 7 bases align to TRBD2. The germline CDR1 and CDR2 sequences are SGHDN and FVKESK. This CDR3 contains 14 residues. V lost 1 base and J lost 7; bases outside the gene matches: 4.

V is TRBV11-2 and J is TRBJ2-7; 7 bases are shared with TRBD1. Losses at the gene ends were 5 bases for V and 2 bases for J; bases not matched to a gene: 12. The CDR3 length is 16 residues. Germline V CDR1 and CDR2: SGHAT, FQNNGV. For the CDR3, the DNA is TGTGCCAGCAGCGTCCCACCTGGGACAGTCACCTACGAGCAGTACTTC. It translates to CASSVPPGTVTYEQYF.

The CDR3 region has the DNA TGTGCCAGCAGCCAAACAGGGTCTTCCATTCAGCCCCAGCATTTT. As protein: CASSQTGSSIQPQHF. This chain uses TRBV5-8 with TRBJ1-5; tentative D call: TRBD1 (6 bases). The CDR3 is made up of 15 amino acids. V lost 4 bases to trimming and J lost 6 bases, with 17 bases between them. CDR1 is SGHTS and CDR2 is YDEGEE in the germline V gene.

The chain is built from TRBV30 and TRBJ1-4; 9 bases are a match to TRBD1. V was pared by 0 bases and J by 9 bases, with 2 bases of the junction left unmatched. This CDR3 comprises 13 residues. The germline gives CDR1 GTSNPN, CDR2 SVGIG (reference sequence). The CDR3 nucleotides read TGTGCCTGGAGTGTGGGGACAGGGAAAAAACTGTTTTTT. This codes for CAWSVGTGKKLFF.

This clone was found once. V is TRBV27 and J is TRBJ1-2; TRBD1 matches at 9 bases. The V and J ends lost 6 bases and 6 bases, in that order; junction bases with no gene match: 11. This CDR3 spans 15 amino acids. CDR1 is MNHEY and CDR2 is SMNVEV in the germline V gene (reference sequence). DNA of the CDR3: TGTGCCAGCAGACTACAGGGGGCGCAAGGACATGGCTACACCTTC. Protein sequence: CASRLQGAQGHGYTF.

J is TRBJ1-3 and V is TRBV6-1, with D unresolved. Between the trimmed V and J ends, which lost 1 base and 0 bases, there was a span of 10 bases. CDR1 and CDR2 (germline): MNHNS, SASEGT. The CDR3 is 16 amino acids. The CDR3 DNA is TGTGCCAGCAGTGAAGGAGGCCTCTACTCTGGAAACACCATATATTTT. Protein sequence: CASSEGGLYSGNTIYF.

V and J are TRBV19 and TRBJ2-3; D might be TRBD2 (7 bases). The CDR3 runs to 17 residues. The germline V and J ends were trimmed by 8 bases and 0 bases, with 21 bases remaining between them. CDR1 is LNHDA and CDR2 is SQIVND in the germline V gene (reference sequence). The CDR3 nucleotides read TGTGCCAGTCGGGCTATGGGGAAGGGGGGGAGCACAGATACGCAGTATTTT. Translating gives CASRAMGKGGSTDTQYF.

DNA of the CDR3: TGTGCCAGCAGTTTAGGAGGAGGTTGGGACTCTGGAAACACCATATATTTT. As protein: CASSLGGGWDSGNTIYF. The chain recombines TRBV28 with TRBJ1-3; D is unresolved. Germline assignment: CDR1 MDHEN and CDR2 SYDVKM. The CDR3 covers 17 residues. V was cut by 2 bases and J by 0 bases, with 14 bases left in between.

The chain is built from TRBV15 and TRBJ1-1; D is possibly TRBD1 (6 bases). This CDR3 is built from 15 residues. V was trimmed by 1 base and J by 4 bases, leaving 13 bases between them. Per germline, CDR1 LNHNV and CDR2 YYDKDF (reference sequence). The CDR3 DNA sequence: TGTGCCACCAGCAGAGGGCAGGGGCTGGGCACTGAAGCTTTCTTT. Its protein product is CATSRGQGLGTEAFF. The whole variable domain, filled in from reference TRBV15 and TRBJ1-1, reads DAMVIQNPRYQVTQFGKPVTLSCSQTLNHNVMYWYQQKSSQAPKLLFHYYDKDFNNEADTPDNFQSRRPNTSFCFLDIRSPGLGDTAMYLCATSRGQGLGTEAFFGQGTRLTVV.

This chain joins TRBV5-4 and TRBJ1-2, with 8 positions matching TRBD1. V shed 4 bases, J shed 2 bases, and the junction held 7 bases outside the gene matches. Germline V gene lookup returns CDR1 SGHNT and CDR2 YYREEE (reference sequence). This CDR3 spans 15 amino acids. CDR3 protein: CASSHGQGTNYGYTF. The CDR3 region has the DNA TGTGCCAGCAGCCACGGACAGGGAACGAACTATGGCTACACCTTC.

This clone was observed a handful of times. V usage is TRBV27 and J usage is TRBJ2-2; D remains ambiguous. This CDR3 contains 13 residues. Deletions cut 3 bases from V and 3 bases from J, with 5 bases between. Germline CDR1 is MNHEY and CDR2 is SMNVEV (reference sequence). This CDR3 reads CASSFTDTGELFF. Here the CDR3 DNA reads TGTGCCAGCAGTTTTACGGACACCGGGGAGCTGTTTTTT.

The gene calls are TRBV28 and TRBJ2-3; 10 nucleotides line up with TRBD1. The germline gives CDR1 MDHEN, CDR2 SYDVKM. Losses at the gene ends were 3 bases for V and 2 bases for J; bases not matched to a gene: 8. This CDR3 region has 17 residues. CDR3 sequence reads: CASSFRTGTGDTDTQYF. The CDR3 bases are TGTGCCAGCAGTTTCCGTACCGGGACAGGGGACACAGATACGCAGTATTTT.

The CDR3 DNA reads as TGTGCCAGCAGCTTTAAGGGACTAGAGACCCAGTACTTC. It encodes CASSFKGLETQYF. The V gene is TRBV5-6, the J gene TRBJ2-5; D possibly corresponds to TRBD2 (6 bases). The CDR3 is 13 residues long. Germline V CDR1 and CDR2: SGHDT, YYEEEE. The V end was cut by 2 bases, the J end by 4 bases, with 9 bases between.

V gene TRBV29-1 combines with J gene TRBJ2-7; TRBD2 agrees at 10 bases. Per the germline V gene, CDR1 is SQVTM and CDR2 is ANQGSEA. This CDR3 contains 15 residues. The V gene end was trimmed by 7 bases and the J gene end by 2 bases; junction bases not matched to a gene: 11. The CDR3 sequence is CSARIGLAVPYEQYF. CDR3 sequence (DNA): TGCAGCGCCCGAATCGGACTAGCGGTTCCCTACGAGCAGTACTTC.

The chain has TRBV5-1 and TRBJ1-1; D perhaps matches TRBD1 (6 bases). The CDR3 is made up of 15 amino acids. V was clipped by 2 bases and J by 0 bases, with 11 bases between them. CDR1 and CDR2 (germline): SGHRS, YFSETQ. CDR3 residues: CASSFSQGLNTEAFF. The CDR3 nucleotides read TGCGCCAGCAGCTTTTCACAGGGTTTGAACACTGAAGCTTTCTTT. Together with reference TRBV5-1 and TRBJ1-1, the CDR3 gives the full variable domain: KAGVTQTPRYLIKTRGQQVTLSCSPISGHRSVSWYQQTPGQGLQFLFEYFSETQRNKGNFPGRFSGRQFSNSRSEMNVSTLELGDSALYLCASSFSQGLNTEAFFGQGTRLTVV.

This clone was counted once. The gene calls are TRBV2 and TRBJ2-4, with D perhaps matching TRBD1 (6 bases). The CDR3 runs to 15 residues. V shed 3 bases and J shed 3 bases, with 12 bases lying between them. Germline loops: CDR1 SNHLY, CDR2 FYNNEI. This CDR3 reads CASSDRGPSKNIQYF. In DNA, the CDR3 is TGTGCCAGCAGTGACAGGGGTCCCAGCAAAAACATTCAGTACTTC.

The chain couples TRBV6-1 to TRBJ2-7; 9 bases match TRBD1. After removal of 9 bases from V and 3 bases from J, the junction contained 6 bases not matched to a gene. Germline lookup yields CDR1 MNHNS and CDR2 SASEGT. This CDR3 is 13 amino acids long. The CDR3 coding sequence is TGTGCCAGTGGAGGGACAGGGTACTACGAGCAGTACTTC. Translating gives CASGGTGYYEQYF.

This clone was observed a few times. This CDR3 reads CASSLGRGSTGGYTF. CDR3 DNA: TGCGCCAGCAGCTTGGGGAGGGGTTCAACGGGTGGCTACACCTTC. The V gene is TRBV5-1, the J gene TRBJ1-2; a weak D match, TRBD1 (5 bases). Trimming removed 0 bases from V and 7 bases from J, with 16 bases in between. This CDR3 has 15 residues. The germline gives CDR1 SGHRS, CDR2 YFSETQ.

CDR3 amino acids: CASSVEVGGSYEQYF. In DNA, the CDR3 is TGTGCCAGCAGCGTAGAGGTGGGAGGGTCCTACGAGCAGTACTTC. This chain uses TRBV9 with TRBJ2-7, with 7 bases aligning to TRBD2. V lost 0 bases and J lost 1; bases outside the gene matches: 4. Germline V gene sequence: CDR1 SGDLS, CDR2 YYNGEE. CDR3 length: 15 residues.

This clone was observed a single time. The chain joins TRBV15 to TRBJ2-1; the match to TRBD2 covers 14 bases. The CDR3 runs 18 residues. From germline, CDR1 is LNHNV and CDR2 YYDKDF (reference sequence). V was pared by 3 bases and J by 4 bases, with 8 bases of the junction left unmatched. The DNA of the CDR3 is TGTGCCACCAGCAGGGGTGGGACTAGCGGGAGTACTTACAATGAGCAGTTCTTC. Its translation: CATSRGGTSGSTYNEQFF.